This is a list of T cell receptor beta chains from one sample in a study of Tregs in tolerant kidney transplant recipients. The repertoire was sequenced with immunoSEQ multiplex PCR; TCRdb's copy has only in-frame clones and lacks some. The sample lists 110,000 or so clones; about 91% were seen once. Sequences were obtained from CD4+ T cells from blood. The receptors originated from a human donor in good health. CDR3s include the opening cysteine and the closing phenylalanine or tryptophan. Fields, in order: D gene, V gene, CDR3 length, J gene, clone size, CDR3 DNA, CDR3 protein. D genes are given only for firm matches. A clone size is listed for some rows: how often the clone was seen (once, few, many), or a class if it is expanded.

d_call: NA
v_call: TRBV5-1
cdr3_length: 14
j_call: TRBJ1-2
clone_size: NA
cdr3_nt: TGCGCCAGCAGCTTTTCGGGGGGCGCGGAGGGCTACACCTTC
cdr3_aa: CASSFSGGAEGYTF

d_call: TRBD2
v_call: TRBV5-4
cdr3_length: 16
j_call: TRBJ2-1
clone_size: NA
cdr3_nt: TGTGCCAGCAGCCCGAAGCGGGGGGAGGGCCGGAGTGAGCAGTTCTTC
cdr3_aa: CASSPKRGEGRSEQFF

d_call: NA
v_call: TRBV10-1
cdr3_length: 13
j_call: TRBJ2-2
clone_size: NA
cdr3_nt: TGCGCCAGCAGTTCTCTTTCATACGGGGAGCTGTTTTTT
cdr3_aa: CASSSLSYGELFF

d_call: NA
v_call: TRBV19
cdr3_length: 12
j_call: TRBJ2-3
clone_size: NA
cdr3_nt: TGTGCCAGTAGTACATCCAGGGATACGCAGTATTTT
cdr3_aa: CASSTSRDTQYF

d_call: TRBD2
v_call: TRBV6-6
cdr3_length: 16
j_call: TRBJ2-7
clone_size: NA
cdr3_nt: TGTGCCAGCACGCCCGGGCAGCGGGAAGCTCGCTACGAGCAGTACTTC
cdr3_aa: CASTPGQREARYEQYF

d_call: NA
v_call: TRBV30
cdr3_length: 15
j_call: TRBJ2-1
clone_size: NA
cdr3_nt: TGTGCCTGGAACCCCGGGGGACTTCTCCCCAATGAGCAGTTCTTC
cdr3_aa: CAWNPGGLLPNEQFF

d_call: TRBD2
v_call: TRBV7-9
cdr3_length: 13
j_call: TRBJ2-3
clone_size: NA
cdr3_nt: TGTGCCAGCAAAGCGGGAGGTCCGGATACGCAGTATTTT
cdr3_aa: CASKAGGPDTQYF

d_call: TRBD1
v_call: TRBV7-2
cdr3_length: 14
j_call: TRBJ2-7
clone_size: NA
cdr3_nt: TGTGCCAGCAGCCCCCGGGACAGGAGGGGCGAGCAGTACTTC
cdr3_aa: CASSPRDRRGEQYF

d_call: NA
v_call: TRBV30
cdr3_length: 12
j_call: TRBJ1-5
clone_size: NA
cdr3_nt: TGTGCCTGGAGCGGGAGAAATCAGCCCCAGCATTTT
cdr3_aa: CAWSGRNQPQHF

d_call: TRBD2
v_call: TRBV5-4
cdr3_length: 15
j_call: TRBJ2-3
clone_size: NA
cdr3_nt: TGTGCCAGCAGCTTTGAGGGGCGCGGGGGGCGTACGCAGTATTTT
cdr3_aa: CASSFEGRGGRTQYF

d_call: NA
v_call: TRBV6-5
cdr3_length: 16
j_call: TRBJ2-1
clone_size: few
cdr3_nt: TGTGCCAGCAGTTACAGGGGGAGGGTCTCCTACAATGAGCAGTTCTTC
cdr3_aa: CASSYRGRVSYNEQFF

d_call: NA
v_call: TRBV30
cdr3_length: 15
j_call: TRBJ1-5
clone_size: NA
cdr3_nt: TGTGCCTGGAGGTCGCCTTCAGGGCGCAATCAGCCCCAGCATTTT
cdr3_aa: CAWRSPSGRNQPQHF

d_call: TRBD1
v_call: TRBV7-6
cdr3_length: 16
j_call: TRBJ2-5
clone_size: NA
cdr3_nt: TGTGCCAGCAGCCGGACCGGGACAGGGGTCGCGGAGACCCAGTACTTC
cdr3_aa: CASSRTGTGVAETQYF

d_call: NA
v_call: TRBV19
cdr3_length: 13
j_call: TRBJ2-5
clone_size: NA
cdr3_nt: TGTGCCAGTAGCAATAGCAGGCAAGAGACCCAGTACTTC
cdr3_aa: CASSNSRQETQYF

d_call: NA
v_call: TRBV11-2
cdr3_length: 11
j_call: TRBJ1-2
clone_size: once
cdr3_nt: TGTGCCAGCAGCTTGGGGGATGGCTACACCTTC
cdr3_aa: CASSLGDGYTF

d_call: TRBD2
v_call: TRBV5-1
cdr3_length: 16
j_call: TRBJ2-1
clone_size: NA
cdr3_nt: TGCGCCAGCAGGCCTACTAGCGGGTCGCCCTACAATGAGCAGTTCTTC
cdr3_aa: CASRPTSGSPYNEQFF

d_call: NA
v_call: TRBV11-2
cdr3_length: 13
j_call: TRBJ2-1
clone_size: NA
cdr3_nt: TGTGCCAGCAGCCGGGACAATTACAATGAGCAGTTCTTC
cdr3_aa: CASSRDNYNEQFF

d_call: NA
v_call: TRBV6-1
cdr3_length: 15
j_call: TRBJ1-3
clone_size: NA
cdr3_nt: TGTGCCAGCAGAGCGGGGGTTAACTCTGGAAACACCATATATTTT
cdr3_aa: CASRAGVNSGNTIYF

d_call: NA
v_call: TRBV6-1
cdr3_length: 16
j_call: TRBJ2-3
clone_size: NA
cdr3_nt: TGTGCCAGCAGTGCCTTGGGTCAGCTAAGCACAGATACGCAGTATTTT
cdr3_aa: CASSALGQLSTDTQYF

d_call: TRBD1
v_call: TRBV6-5
cdr3_length: 14
j_call: TRBJ1-1
clone_size: NA
cdr3_nt: TGTGCCAGCAACTCGCGGGACAGAAACACTGAAGCTTTCTTT
cdr3_aa: CASNSRDRNTEAFF

d_call: TRBD1
v_call: TRBV2
cdr3_length: 14
j_call: TRBJ1-2
clone_size: once
cdr3_nt: TGTGCCAGCACCGGGACAGTTCCTAACTATGGCTACACCTTC
cdr3_aa: CASTGTVPNYGYTF

d_call: NA
v_call: TRBV6-1
cdr3_length: 14
j_call: TRBJ2-3
clone_size: once
cdr3_nt: TGTGCCAGCATGCTCAGCCTTTCCACAGATACGCAGTATTTT
cdr3_aa: CASMLSLSTDTQYF

d_call: NA
v_call: TRBV7-9
cdr3_length: 14
j_call: TRBJ1-4
clone_size: NA
cdr3_nt: TGTGCCAGCAGCTTAGTGGGGGCTAATGAAAAACTGTTTTTT
cdr3_aa: CASSLVGANEKLFF

d_call: TRBD2
v_call: TRBV14
cdr3_length: 15
j_call: TRBJ2-5
clone_size: NA
cdr3_nt: TGTGCCAGCAGCCAAGATAGGACGGGAGGAGAGACCCAGTACTTC
cdr3_aa: CASSQDRTGGETQYF

d_call: NA
v_call: TRBV5-6
cdr3_length: 19
j_call: TRBJ1-1
clone_size: NA
cdr3_nt: TGTGCCAGCAGCGGCGGGGGAATTCGGGGAAGGATCCCCTACCCTGAAGCTTTCTTT
cdr3_aa: CASSGGGIRGRIPYPEAFF

d_call: NA
v_call: TRBV11-2
cdr3_length: 11
j_call: TRBJ2-7
clone_size: NA
cdr3_nt: TGTGCCAGCAGCCCAGCAGACGAGCAGTACTTC
cdr3_aa: CASSPADEQYF

d_call: NA
v_call: TRBV9
cdr3_length: 14
j_call: TRBJ2-3
clone_size: NA
cdr3_nt: TGTGCCAGCAGCGTATTTAGCGGCACAGATACGCAGTATTTT
cdr3_aa: CASSVFSGTDTQYF

d_call: TRBD1
v_call: TRBV6-6
cdr3_length: 14
j_call: TRBJ2-3
clone_size: NA
cdr3_nt: TGTGCCAGCAGTGACAGGGTACAAACAGATACGCAGTATTTT
cdr3_aa: CASSDRVQTDTQYF

d_call: NA
v_call: TRBV10-1
cdr3_length: 12
j_call: TRBJ2-5
clone_size: NA
cdr3_nt: TGCGCCAGCAGTGGAGACCCCCTAACCCAGTACTTC
cdr3_aa: CASSGDPLTQYF

d_call: TRBD2
v_call: TRBV2
cdr3_length: 15
j_call: TRBJ2-6
clone_size: NA
cdr3_nt: TGTGCCAGCAGTATGGGGGGGAATGGGGCCAACGTCCTGACTTTC
cdr3_aa: CASSMGGNGANVLTF

d_call: NA
v_call: TRBV18
cdr3_length: 14
j_call: TRBJ1-1
clone_size: NA
cdr3_nt: TGTGCCAGCTCCGTAGTCGTCATGAACACTGAAGCTTTCTTT
cdr3_aa: CASSVVVMNTEAFF

d_call: NA
v_call: TRBV6-6
cdr3_length: 14
j_call: TRBJ1-5
clone_size: NA
cdr3_nt: TGTGCCAGCGTCCGGGAGATGTCAGATCAGCCCCAGCATTTT
cdr3_aa: CASVREMSDQPQHF

d_call: NA
v_call: TRBV6-5
cdr3_length: 13
j_call: TRBJ1-1
clone_size: medium-sized
cdr3_nt: TGTGCCAGCAGTTTTAGCGCGAACACTGAAGCTTTCTTT
cdr3_aa: CASSFSANTEAFF

d_call: NA
v_call: TRBV6-1
cdr3_length: 13
j_call: TRBJ1-1
clone_size: NA
cdr3_nt: TGTGCCAGCAGACCCCAATACTCAGCTGAAGCTTTCTTT
cdr3_aa: CASRPQYSAEAFF

d_call: TRBD1
v_call: TRBV18
cdr3_length: 15
j_call: TRBJ1-4
clone_size: NA
cdr3_nt: TGTGCCAGCTCACCACCGGGACAGCCTAATGAAAAACTGTTTTTT
cdr3_aa: CASSPPGQPNEKLFF

d_call: NA
v_call: TRBV2
cdr3_length: 17
j_call: TRBJ1-1
clone_size: NA
cdr3_nt: TGTGCCAGCAGTGAGACAATCCATAGGGACTCCTACACTGAAGCTTTCTTT
cdr3_aa: CASSETIHRDSYTEAFF

d_call: NA
v_call: TRBV11-3
cdr3_length: 13
j_call: TRBJ2-7
clone_size: NA
cdr3_nt: TGTGCCAGCAGTCGCGGGGCTACCTACGAGCAGTACTTC
cdr3_aa: CASSRGATYEQYF

d_call: NA
v_call: TRBV27
cdr3_length: 14
j_call: TRBJ2-1
clone_size: NA
cdr3_nt: TGTGCCAGCAGTCCCCTTACAGGGTTCCGTGAGCAGTTCTTC
cdr3_aa: CASSPLTGFREQFF

d_call: TRBD1
v_call: TRBV7-2
cdr3_length: 16
j_call: TRBJ1-2
clone_size: NA
cdr3_nt: TGTGCCAGCAGCTTAGGGGGGACAGGAGCGAACTATGGCTACACCTTC
cdr3_aa: CASSLGGTGANYGYTF

d_call: TRBD2
v_call: TRBV5-1
cdr3_length: 16
j_call: TRBJ2-5
clone_size: NA
cdr3_nt: TGCGCCAGCAGCCGGGGGACTAGCGGGAACCAAGAGACCCAGTACTTC
cdr3_aa: CASSRGTSGNQETQYF

d_call: NA
v_call: TRBV9
cdr3_length: 14
j_call: TRBJ1-5
clone_size: few
cdr3_nt: TGTGCCAGCAGCGTAGGAGATTGGGGTCAGCCCCAGCATTTT
cdr3_aa: CASSVGDWGQPQHF

d_call: NA
v_call: TRBV18
cdr3_length: 12
j_call: TRBJ2-3
clone_size: NA
cdr3_nt: TGTGCCAGCTCACCACCTACAGATACGCAGTATTTT
cdr3_aa: CASSPPTDTQYF

d_call: NA
v_call: TRBV9
cdr3_length: 16
j_call: TRBJ2-3
clone_size: NA
cdr3_nt: TGTGCCAGCAGCTCCCGGACCAAACAGGCCACAGATACGCAGTATTTT
cdr3_aa: CASSSRTKQATDTQYF

d_call: TRBD1
v_call: TRBV6-5
cdr3_length: 16
j_call: TRBJ1-2
clone_size: NA
cdr3_nt: TGTGCCAGCAGTTACTCTCATCAGGGGGCTAACTATGGCTACACCTTC
cdr3_aa: CASSYSHQGANYGYTF

d_call: TRBD1
v_call: TRBV6-1
cdr3_length: 11
j_call: TRBJ1-2
clone_size: NA
cdr3_nt: TGTGCCAGCAGGGCACAGGGGGACTACACCTTC
cdr3_aa: CASRAQGDYTF

d_call: TRBD2
v_call: TRBV2
cdr3_length: 13
j_call: TRBJ2-7
clone_size: NA
cdr3_nt: TGTGCCAGCCGGGGGGACTTCACCTACGAGCAGTACTTC
cdr3_aa: CASRGDFTYEQYF

d_call: NA
v_call: TRBV19
cdr3_length: 14
j_call: TRBJ1-2
clone_size: NA
cdr3_nt: TGTGCCAGTGAGGAGGGCCAGGCATTTAAGGGCTACACCTTC
cdr3_aa: CASEEGQAFKGYTF

d_call: TRBD2
v_call: TRBV2
cdr3_length: 15
j_call: TRBJ2-7
clone_size: NA
cdr3_nt: TGTGCCAGCAGTGAAGGGTTAGCGGGGACCTACGAGCAGTACTTC
cdr3_aa: CASSEGLAGTYEQYF

d_call: TRBD1
v_call: TRBV6-5
cdr3_length: 11
j_call: TRBJ1-1
clone_size: NA
cdr3_nt: TGTGCCAGCAGGCACAGGGGCGGTGCTTTCTTT
cdr3_aa: CASRHRGGAFF

d_call: NA
v_call: TRBV6-5
cdr3_length: 15
j_call: TRBJ1-5
clone_size: NA
cdr3_nt: TGTGCCAGCAGTAGCCTCCAGGGTAGCAATCAGCCCCAGCATTTT
cdr3_aa: CASSSLQGSNQPQHF

d_call: NA
v_call: TRBV29-1
cdr3_length: 12
j_call: TRBJ1-4
clone_size: once
cdr3_nt: TGCAGCGCCCACGGGGTTGATGAAAAACTGTTTTTT
cdr3_aa: CSAHGVDEKLFF